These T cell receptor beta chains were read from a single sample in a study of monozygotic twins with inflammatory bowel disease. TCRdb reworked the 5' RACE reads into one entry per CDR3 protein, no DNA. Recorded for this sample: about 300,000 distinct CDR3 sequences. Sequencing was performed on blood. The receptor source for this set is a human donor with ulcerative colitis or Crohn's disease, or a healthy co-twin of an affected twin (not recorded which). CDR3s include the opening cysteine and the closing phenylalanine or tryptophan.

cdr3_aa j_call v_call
CASRVVSSYNEQFF TRBJ2-1 TRBV7-8
CSARANRGSQPQHF TRBJ1-5 TRBV20-1
CASSLTSGRVGGYTF TRBJ1-2 TRBV7-3
CASRESDTQYF TRBJ2-3 TRBV2
CSVQDRGNTMPSNIQYF TRBJ2-4 TRBV20-1
CASSVVAGPYEQYF TRBJ2-7 TRBV9
CSASETRVVLREQYF TRBJ2-7 TRBV20-1
CASSQEWSAGGRNIQYF TRBJ2-4 TRBV4-1
CASGSWNYEQYF TRBJ2-7 TRBV6-2/TRBV6-3
CSAHFTSGKETQYF TRBJ2-5 TRBV20-1
CASSLNTAYEQYF TRBJ2-7 TRBV27
CASSLTLFTSSDSPLHF TRBJ1-6 TRBV12-3/TRBV12-4
CASSYVRVLGYSNQPQHF TRBJ1-5 TRBV6-2/TRBV6-3
CSALAGGPGELFF TRBJ2-2 TRBV29-1
CASSQRLAFIGETQYF TRBJ2-5 TRBV5-1
CASSKDRDEQYF TRBJ2-7 TRBV5-1
CASSVGQGARTEAFF TRBJ1-1 TRBV9
CASSPHGSGSYNEQFF TRBJ2-1 TRBV9
CATRRDTYEQYF TRBJ2-7 TRBV6-2/TRBV6-3
CASSSAAGAGQETQYF TRBJ2-5 TRBV5-1
CASSLRQPTDTQYF TRBJ2-3 TRBV5-1
CASSYDWSNQPQHF TRBJ1-5 TRBV6-2/TRBV6-3
CASSSPPGLAYNEQYF TRBJ2-7 TRBV7-2
CASSLRGAPGTDTQYF TRBJ2-3 TRBV18
CASSSLLDRVGAKNIQYF TRBJ2-4 TRBV28
CASSLVRVGTGELFF TRBJ2-2 TRBV5-1
CSATPRLEVLDTQYF TRBJ2-3 TRBV20-1
CASSQALGGYEQYF TRBJ2-7 TRBV4-3
CSALPTRTTDTQYF TRBJ2-3 TRBV20-1
CASRRLESGANVLTF TRBJ2-6 TRBV5-5
CSAMGSSYNEQFF TRBJ2-1 TRBV20-1
CATSARREVGELFF TRBJ2-2 TRBV10-1
CASSFVAGVIQETQYF TRBJ2-5 TRBV7-8
CASSFYGSSETQYF TRBJ2-5 TRBV7-2
CASSLGGFSYEQYF TRBJ2-7 TRBV5-1
CASSLEEVKHSPLHF TRBJ1-6 TRBV7-8
CAIRTGEFSGYTF TRBJ1-2 TRBV10-3
CASRFPESGANVLTF TRBJ2-6 TRBV6-5
CASSLGVPPSFEQYF TRBJ2-7 TRBV5-1
CASRREEPITDTQYF TRBJ2-3 TRBV7-9
CASSQGGRGAPYEQYF TRBJ2-7 TRBV4-3
CASRTGTGSINEQFF TRBJ2-1 TRBV12-3/TRBV12-4
CASSPAGRTYEQYF TRBJ2-7 TRBV5-1
CATSTRGVKPQHF TRBJ1-5 TRBV15
CASSLDANSYNEQFF TRBJ2-1 TRBV7-2
CASRPPGQGTYEQYF TRBJ2-7 TRBV6-1
CASSRPPTYEQYF TRBJ2-7 TRBV27
CATSRDGTSASSYEQYF TRBJ2-7 TRBV15
CASSFDQGYGETQYF TRBJ2-5 TRBV6-2/TRBV6-3
CASSLPRGQAVIVYEQYF TRBJ2-7 TRBV28
CASSPTGGYGYTF TRBJ1-2 TRBV6-2/TRBV6-3
CASSPPSAGSTGQFF TRBJ2-1 TRBV7-2
CASSPIGGQGTDTQYF TRBJ2-3 TRBV18
CASSRNHGLAGVYEQYF TRBJ2-7 TRBV27
CASRIDRGYNEQYF TRBJ2-7 TRBV6-1
CASSLSPGTAEAFF TRBJ1-1 TRBV5-1
CASSVAATVLNIQYF TRBJ2-4 TRBV9